A single sample gave rise to the 17 T cell receptor beta chains below, sequenced in a study of CD8+CD57+ T cells in acquired aplastic anemia. Selection for sequencing was limited to patients who had shown CD8+CD57+ cell expansion by flow cytometry. Genomic DNA, serving as template, underwent TCR beta VDJ and CDR3 profiling. One entry per CDR3 protein, called by TCRdb with MiXCR from the reads. The sample lists 150,000 to 200,000 distinct CDR3 sequences, around half occurring once. Sequenced: sorted CD4+, CD8+, or CD8+CD57+ T cells (not recorded which) from PBMCs. All receptors derive from a human donor with aplastic anemia.

This clonotype has a count of ten or more. The rearrangement uses TRBV20-1 and TRBJ2-2; D not resolved. Trimming cost V 0 bases and J 6 bases, with 8 bases left between them. The germline V gene encodes CDR1 DFQATT and CDR2 SNEGSKA (reference sequence). This CDR3 has 13 amino acids. For the CDR3, the DNA is TGCAGTGCTAGAGATGTACCCTCCGGGGAGCTGTTTTTT. This gives the protein CSARDVPSGELFF.

As to this clonotype: Being one base from a much bigger clone, this may be a read error. The V gene is TRBV12-3 or TRBV12-4, the J gene TRBJ2-5; D perhaps matches TRBD2 (6 bases). The CDR3 length is 14 residues. In DNA, the CDR3 is TGTGTCAGCAGTCCGGGGGACGGTCGGGAGACCCAGTACTTC. Translated, it gives CVSSPGDGRETQYF.

This clonotype was counted ten times or more. This chain links TRBV20-1 with TRBJ2-2; D is unclear. Trimming pared 3 bases from V and 3 bases from J, leaving 8 bases between. This CDR3 is 13 amino acids long. Germline CDR1 is DFQATT and CDR2 is SNEGSKA (reference sequence). CDR3 nucleotide sequence: TGCAGTGCTAGGACGGGTCACACCGGGGAGCTGTTTTTT. This sequence encodes CSARTGHTGELFF.

V usage is TRBV2 and J usage is TRBJ1-5; D is unresolved. Trimming left V 5 bases short and J 1 base short, with 9 bases between. This CDR3 has 14 residues. The V gene's germline CDR1 is SNHLY and CDR2 FYNNEI. The CDR3 spells CASSPLDSNQPQHF. The CDR3, as DNA: TGTGCCAGCAGTCCGTTGGACAGCAATCAGCCCCAGCATTTT.

As for this clonotype: The conserved closing phenylalanine or tryptophan is absent in this CDR3, likely reflecting a read error. V gene TRBV11-1 combines with J gene TRBJ2-2; maybe TRBD1 (6 bases). Trimming shortened V by 5 bases and J by 0 bases, and 16 bases separated the two germline ends. The CDR3 is 17 residues long. Germline CDR1 and CDR2: SGHAT and FQDESV (reference sequence). In nucleotides, the CDR3 is TGTGCCAGCAGCCCCCTCCAAGGACAGCCGAACACCGGGGAGCTGTTTTAT. Encoded protein: CASSPLQGQPNTGELFY.

In this sample, this clonotype turned up a few times. The rearrangement links TRBV19 to TRBJ1-6; the match to TRBD1 covers 8 bases. CDR3 length: 13 amino acids. Germline values: CDR1 LNHDA, CDR2 SQIVND (reference sequence). With 8 bases clipped from V and 6 bases from J, the junction kept 3 bases outside the gene matches. CDR3 in DNA: TGTGCCAGTGGGACAGGATTTAATTCACCCCTCCACTTT. Its protein product is CASGTGFNSPLHF. Full variable domain (missing parts from reference TRBV19 and TRBJ1-6): DGGITQSPKYLFRKEGQNVTLSCEQNLNHDAMYWYRQDPGQGLRLIYYSQIVNDFQKGDIAEGYSVSREKKESFPLTVTSAQKNPTAFYLCASGTGFNSPLHFGNGTRLTVT.

With regard to this clonotype: A much larger clone lies one base from this, so it may be a read error. The chain is built from TRBV7-9 and TRBJ1-2; D is unclear. Germline assignment: CDR1 SEHNR and CDR2 FQNEAQ (reference sequence). With 6 bases removed from V and 4 bases from J, the gap between germline ends came to 12 bases. CDR3 size: 13 residues. The CDR3 reads CASSLPEGYGYTF. The CDR3 DNA is TGTGCCAGCAGTCTCCCGGAGGGCTATGGCTACACCTTC.

V and J are TRBV9 and TRBJ1-1; no clear D gene. CDR1 is SGDLS, CDR2 YYNGEE, per germline. V was clipped by 3 bases and J by 1 base, with 10 bases between them. The CDR3 has 14 amino acids. The CDR3 sequence: CASSALRENTEAFF. The CDR3 region has the DNA TGTGCCAGCAGCGCACTAAGAGAGAACACTGAAGCTTTCTTT.

This clonotype was detected many times. This chain joins TRBV6-2 or TRBV6-3 and TRBJ2-7; D not certain. V shed 0 bases and J shed 2 bases, with 8 bases lying between them. The CDR3 has 14 residues. From germline, CDR1 is MNHEY and CDR2 SVGEGT. The CDR3 DNA reads TGTGCCAGCAGTTACTCCCTCCGGACCTACGAGCAGTACTTC. Protein product: CASSYSLRTYEQYF.

This clonotype was found many times. The CDR3 is CASTPGAPDYGYTF. The CDR3 nucleotides are TGTGCCAGCACCCCAGGGGCGCCGGACTATGGCTACACCTTC. V usage is TRBV2 and J usage is TRBJ1-2; maybe TRBD1 (6 bases). CDR1 and CDR2 from the germline V gene are SNHLY and FYNNEI. The CDR3 loop spans 14 amino acids. V was shortened by 7 bases and J by 3 bases, with 15 bases between the two germline ends.

This clonotype was observed many times. This chain uses TRBV12-3 or TRBV12-4 with TRBJ2-1; TRBD2 aligns across 11 bases. The CDR3 has 16 amino acids. Trimming at V came to 5 bases and at J to 0 bases, leaving 3 bases not matched to a gene. The CDR3 here is CASSRLAGRSYNEQFF. The CDR3, as DNA: TGTGCCAGCAGTAGACTAGCGGGACGCTCCTACAATGAGCAGTTCTTC.

This clonotype was seen a single time. J is TRBJ1-1 and V is TRBV15; D remains unclear. The ends were cut back, 5 bases at V and 0 bases at J, with 10 bases in the middle. CDR3 length: 14 amino acids. The V gene's germline CDR1 is LNHNV and CDR2 YYDKDF (reference sequence). The DNA for the CDR3 is TGTGCCACCAGCTTCCGGGAAATGAACACTGAAGCTTTCTTT. Residues: CATSFREMNTEAFF.

This clonotype was picked up one time. Because the CDR3 is missing its conserved closing phenylalanine or tryptophan, this is likely a read error. This chain uses TRBV19 with TRBJ2-3; 13 nucleotides agree with TRBD2. V lost 6 bases, J lost 4 bases, and 7 bases stayed unmatched. Germline V gene lookup returns CDR1 LNHDA and CDR2 SQIVND (reference sequence). The CDR3 has 16 residues. CDR3 nucleotide sequence: TGTGCCAGTAGCACCCTCACTAGCGGGGGGGCAGATACGCAGTATTCT. It is translated as CASSTLTSGGADTQYS.

The CDR3 DNA reads as TGCAGCTTTAGCGGGGTCGGAAACAATGAGCAGTTCTTC. As protein: CSFSGVGNNEQFF. The rearrangement uses TRBV29-1 and TRBJ2-1, with TRBD2 matching 8 bases. The CDR3 is 13 amino acids. V lost 8 bases to trimming and J lost 5 bases; unmatched junction nucleotides: 8. The germline V gene has CDR1 SQVTM and CDR2 ANQGSEA.

CDR3 region: CATTQGTRGGELFF. CDR3 in DNA: TGTGCCACAACACAGGGGACGAGGGGCGGGGAGCTGTTTTTT. V gene TRBV10-3 combines with J gene TRBJ2-2; 7 bases are shared with TRBD1. CDR1 is ENHRY, CDR2 SYGVKD, per germline. The ends lost 10 bases at V and 7 bases at J; junction bases unmatched: 12. The CDR3 covers 14 residues.

This chain links TRBV7-2 with TRBJ2-5; perhaps TRBD2 as D (6 bases). Germline loops: CDR1 SGHTA, CDR2 FQGNSA. The CDR3 covers 15 residues. Trimming removed 2 bases at V and 3 bases at J, with 13 bases between. This chain's CDR3 is CASSLSGPWKETQYF. The CDR3 nucleotides read TGTGCCAGCAGCTTAAGCGGGCCATGGAAAGAGACCCAGTACTTC.

As for this clonotype: A single base separates this from a much larger clone, so it may be a read error. V gene TRBV20-1 combines with J gene TRBJ2-3; D ambiguous. The CDR3 sequence is 13 residues long. Per germline, CDR1 DFQATT and CDR2 SNEGSKA (reference sequence). CDR3 residues: CSARDHGTDAQYF. The DNA for the CDR3 is TGCAGTGCTAGAGATCACGGCACAGATGCGCAGTATTTT.